This TCR beta chain stems from a study of Graves' ophthalmopathy and Graves' hyperthyroidism. Study information: Before any treatment, peripheral blood was taken at the initial diagnosis.

Notes on this clonotype: Its specificity is unknown.

Germline CDR1 and CDR2: DFQATT and SNEGSKA (reference sequence). V was trimmed by 6 bases and J by 7 bases, leaving 9 bases between them. The CDR3 has 10 residues. Findings and limits, study-wide: Also, most clonotypes expanded in the thyroid above 0.001 frequency appeared in blood.

No progression to ophthalmopathy over 18 months defined stable hyperthyroidism. The authors amplified TCR beta CDR3 regions from RNA transcripts. In the first round, RT-PCR was carried out with HTBI primers, and a multiplex PCR formed the second round. TCRdb ran MiXCR on the multiplex PCR reads and lists one entry per CDR3 protein. The sample comprises about 620,000 distinct CDR3 sequences, over 20% of which are singletons, and roughly 6.9% rests with the top ten. The origin of this receptor is a woman younger than 30 with stable Graves' hyperthyroidism. Some clones in this sample may be carry-over from other donors' samples. The genes are TRBV20-1 and TRBJ1-2; D possibly corresponds to TRBD1 (5 bases). The sequenced sample was peripheral blood. The CDR3 nucleotides read TGCAGTGCAGGGACGTCTGGCTACACCTTC. This encodes CSAGTSGYTF.